These T cell receptor beta chains were read from a single sample in a study of OX40 agonist ivuxolimab in advanced cancers. Assay used: immunoSEQ multiplex PCR; TCRdb lists only in-frame clones, some missing. The table includes approximately 70,000 clones, around 90% detected once. Sequencing was performed on CD4+ or CD8+ T cells sorted from blood, taken in a trial of the OX40 agonist ivuxolimab. The source is an adult with an advanced solid tumor such as melanoma, head and neck, liver or kidney cancer. CDR3s include the opening cysteine and the closing phenylalanine or tryptophan. Fields, in order: V gene, J gene, CDR3 length, clone size, D gene, CDR3 protein, CDR3 DNA. D genes are given only for firm matches. Rows give clone size only sometimes, using once, few, many, or a class for an expanded clone.

TRBV7-6	TRBJ2-1	16	-	TRBD2	CASSLKAGGGDNEQFF	TGTGCCAGCAGCTTAAAAGCGGGAGGGGGCGACAATGAGCAGTTCTTC
TRBV7-9	TRBJ2-3	16	-	-	CASSLGQGSTTDTQYF	TGTGCCAGCAGCTTAGGACAAGGGTCAACTACAGATACGCAGTATTTT
TRBV27	TRBJ2-1	13	-	-	CASSFIGDNEQFF	TGTGCCAGCAGTTTCATCGGGGACAATGAGCAGTTCTTC
TRBV4-1	TRBJ1-1	15	-	-	CASSQDGAGNTEAFF	TGCGCCAGCAGCCAAGATGGGGCCGGGAACACTGAAGCTTTCTTT
TRBV28	TRBJ2-2	17	-	TRBD1	CASTAGTGIRDTGELFF	TGTGCCAGCACCGCCGGGACAGGGATCCGAGACACCGGGGAGCTGTTTTTT
TRBV4-3	TRBJ1-1	14	medium-sized	-	CASSQDRGGTEAFF	TGCGCCAGCAGCCAAGATCGGGGGGGCACTGAAGCTTTCTTT
TRBV7-9	TRBJ1-1	13	once	-	CASSYRDPTEAFF	TGTGCCAGCAGCTACAGGGATCCCACTGAAGCTTTCTTT
TRBV5-4	TRBJ1-1	11	-	-	CASSLQGEAFF	TGTGCCAGCAGCTTACAGGGAGAAGCTTTCTTT
TRBV7-6	TRBJ2-7	14	once	-	CASSVLVGSNEQYF	TGTGCCAGCAGCGTCTTAGTAGGGAGCAACGAGCAGTACTTC
TRBV4-3	TRBJ1-2	18	-	TRBD1	CASSQGPGQEFTGYGYTF	TGCGCCAGCAGCCAGGGCCCGGGACAGGAGTTTACGGGCTATGGCTACACCTTC
TRBV27	TRBJ2-1	13	once	-	CASSLLASDEQFF	TGTGCCAGCAGTTTACTAGCTTCCGATGAGCAGTTCTTC
TRBV28	TRBJ2-2	15	-	TRBD2	CASSTAGNGIGELFF	TGTGCCAGCAGTACAGCGGGAAATGGTATCGGGGAGCTGTTTTTT
TRBV19	TRBJ2-1	13	once	-	CASSIWGRNEQFF	TGTGCCAGTAGTATTTGGGGTCGCAATGAGCAGTTCTTC
TRBV27	TRBJ1-5	13	-	-	CASSLSWGQPQHF	TGTGCCAGCAGTTTATCCTGGGGTCAGCCCCAGCATTTT
TRBV7-3	TRBJ2-1	21	-	TRBD2	CASSLRELRAGGTSVNNEQFF	TGTGCCAGCAGCTTACGCGAACTTCGAGCGGGAGGTACTAGCGTCAACAATGAGCAGTTCTTC
TRBV9	TRBJ1-2	16	-	TRBD1	CASSLSSRDSNYGYTF	TGTGCCAGCAGCCTTTCATCCCGGGACAGTAACTATGGCTACACCTTC
TRBV6-5	TRBJ2-1	13	once	-	CASSFDLYNEQFF	TGTGCCAGCAGTTTCGACTTGTACAATGAGCAGTTCTTC
TRBV2	TRBJ2-7	13	once	TRBD2	CASRASGVYEQYF	TGTGCCAGCAGAGCTAGCGGGGTATACGAGCAGTACTTC